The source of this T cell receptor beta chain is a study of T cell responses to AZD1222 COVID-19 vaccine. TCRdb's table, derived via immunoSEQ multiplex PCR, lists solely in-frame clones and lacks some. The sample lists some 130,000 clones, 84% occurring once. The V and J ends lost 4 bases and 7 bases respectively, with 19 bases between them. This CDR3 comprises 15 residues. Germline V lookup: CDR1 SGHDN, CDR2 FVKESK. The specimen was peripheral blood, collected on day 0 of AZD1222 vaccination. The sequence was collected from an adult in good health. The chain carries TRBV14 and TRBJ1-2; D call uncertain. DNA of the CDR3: TGTGCCAGCAGCCCGTCCGGGCCACCTGGGAGTGGCTACACCTTC. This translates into CASSPSGPPGSGYTF.